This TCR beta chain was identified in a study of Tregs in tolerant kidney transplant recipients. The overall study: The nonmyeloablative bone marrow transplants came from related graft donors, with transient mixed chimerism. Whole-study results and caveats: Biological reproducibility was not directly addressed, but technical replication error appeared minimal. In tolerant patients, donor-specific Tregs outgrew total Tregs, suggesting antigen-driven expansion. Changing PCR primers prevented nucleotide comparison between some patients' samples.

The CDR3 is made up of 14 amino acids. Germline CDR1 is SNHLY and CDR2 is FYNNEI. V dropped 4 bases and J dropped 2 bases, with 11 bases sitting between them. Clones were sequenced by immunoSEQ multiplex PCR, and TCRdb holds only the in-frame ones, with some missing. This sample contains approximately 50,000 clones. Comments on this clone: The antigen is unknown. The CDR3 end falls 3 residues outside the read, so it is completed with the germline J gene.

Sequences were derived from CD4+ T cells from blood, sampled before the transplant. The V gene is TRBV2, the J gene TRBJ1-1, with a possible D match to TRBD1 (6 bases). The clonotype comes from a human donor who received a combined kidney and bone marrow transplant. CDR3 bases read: TGTGCCAGCAGTGTCCTAGGGGGAAACACTGAA. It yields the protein CASSVLGGNTE. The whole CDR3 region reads CASSVLGGNTEAFF.